A single sample gave rise to the 27 T cell receptor beta chains below, sequenced in a study of cytomegalovirus exposure and HLA in healthy donors. 60 Vbeta and 13 Jbeta primers were used in PCR. The data were produced by immunoSEQ multiplex PCR, yet TCRdb's version contains in-frame clones alone and is incomplete. The profile covers about 200,000 clones, with approximately 70% appearing a single time and less than 3% taken by the ten largest. Specimen: PBMCs. Receptors were obtained from a middle-aged man in good health and CMV-seropositive.

The genes are TRBV6-5 and TRBJ1-6; 8 nucleotides agree with TRBD1. CDR1 is MNHEY, CDR2 SVGAGI, per germline. The CDR3 consists of 15 residues. V shed 6 bases and J 7 bases; nucleotides not matched to a gene: 8. Here the CDR3 reads CASRNDRGENSPLHF. CDR3 nucleotides: TGTGCCAGCAGAAACGACAGGGGCGAAAATTCACCCCTCCACTTT.

The chain links TRBV7-2 to TRBJ2-1, with 8 bases matching TRBD2. The CDR3 length is 14 residues. Germline CDR1 is SGHTA and CDR2 is FQGNSA. V lost 7 bases to trimming and J lost 9 bases; unmatched junction nucleotides: 11. The CDR3 coding sequence is TGTGCCAGCAACTACTACGGCGGGGGGACTGAGCAGTTCTTC. This gives the protein CASNYYGGGTEQFF.

The J gene is TRBJ2-5, the V gene TRBV4-1, with TRBD1 matching over 7 bases. V gave up 3 bases and J gave up 1 base; unmatched junction bases: 2. Looked up from germline, CDR1 is MGHRA and CDR2 is YSYEKL. The CDR3 extends over 14 amino acids. In nucleotides, the CDR3 is TGCGCCAGCAGCCAGGGACAGACCCAAGAGACCCAGTACTTC. Protein sequence: CASSQGQTQETQYF.

This chain links TRBV4-1 with TRBJ1-2; D call uncertain. Trimming pared 3 bases from V and 2 bases from J, leaving 16 bases between. The CDR3 totals 16 residues. Germline V CDR1 and CDR2: MGHRA, YSYEKL. CDR3 DNA: TGCGCCAGCAGCCATCAAGGCGGGCTGCCGAACTATGGCTACACCTTC. Translating it yields CASSHQGGLPNYGYTF.

This clone was counted a few times. The rearrangement joins TRBV9 to TRBJ2-1, with 7 bases aligning to TRBD1. Germline assignment: CDR1 SGDLS and CDR2 YYNGEE. The CDR3 consists of 15 residues. J was trimmed by 2 bases and V by 4 bases; bases with no gene match: 6. The CDR3 region has the DNA TGTGCCAGCAGCCTTCGACAGGGCCCCTACAATGAGCAGTTCTTC. Encoded protein: CASSLRQGPYNEQFF.

This clone was picked up a small number of times. This chain connects TRBV2 to TRBJ1-1; D gene unclear. The CDR3 runs 14 residues. The germline gives CDR1 SNHLY, CDR2 FYNNEI. Trimming pared 0 bases from V and 2 bases from J, leaving 7 bases between. The CDR3 region has the DNA TGTGCCAGCAGTGAAGCGCTAGTAAACACTGAAGCTTTCTTT. This gives the protein CASSEALVNTEAFF.

The chain joins TRBV19 to TRBJ2-3; D is uncertain. Per germline, CDR1 LNHDA and CDR2 SQIVND (reference sequence). The CDR3 is 15 residues long. Trimming removed 1 base from V and 0 bases from J, with 8 bases in between. The CDR3 nucleotides are TGTGCCAGTAGTATAGGTCCGACTAGCACAGATACGCAGTATTTT. Translated, it gives CASSIGPTSTDTQYF.

In its sample, this clone was seen many times. This chain connects TRBV7-2 to TRBJ1-1; weak D call: TRBD1 (5 bases). The germline CDR1 and CDR2 sequences are SGHTA and FQGNSA. This CDR3 has 14 amino acids. V lost 3 bases to trimming and J lost 6 bases, with 14 bases between them. This CDR3 reads CASSLYRWYAEAFF. CDR3 DNA sequence: TGTGCCAGCAGCTTGTACAGGTGGTACGCTGAAGCTTTCTTT.

V gene TRBV14 combines with J gene TRBJ1-4; TRBD1 matches 7 bases. The germline V gene has CDR1 SGHDN and CDR2 FVKESK. V gave up 3 bases and J gave up 10 bases; unmatched junction bases: 5. CDR3 length: 13 residues. The CDR3 DNA sequence: TGTGCCAGCAGCCAGACAGGGCAGGGAAAACTGTTTTTT. It codes for CASSQTGQGKLFF.

The CDR3 sequence: CASSLDGTGKAYEQYF. The CDR3, as DNA: TGTGCCAGCAGCTTAGATGGGACAGGGAAAGCCTACGAGCAGTACTTC. The chain links TRBV11-2 to TRBJ2-7; 9 bases match TRBD1. V was clipped by 0 bases and J by 2 bases; unmatched bases: 5. This CDR3 is built from 16 residues. CDR1 is SGHAT, CDR2 FQNNGV, per germline.

This chain connects TRBV28 to TRBJ2-5; unclear D gene. V dropped 6 bases and J dropped 4 bases, with 15 bases sitting between them. The CDR3 runs to 14 residues. Germline loops: CDR1 MDHEN, CDR2 SYDVKM. In DNA form, the CDR3 reads TGTGCCAGCAGGGCGGCCCGATCCTCAGAGACCCAGTACTTC. Its translation is CASRAARSSETQYF.

V and J are TRBV6-1 and TRBJ2-7; D may be TRBD1 (6 bases). V lost 6 bases to trimming and J lost 1 base, with 13 bases between them. Germline V gene lookup returns CDR1 MNHNS and CDR2 SASEGT. The CDR3 consists of 14 residues. The CDR3 spells CASSVRDISYEQYF. The CDR3 DNA sequence: TGTGCCAGCAGCGTCCGGGACATTTCCTACGAGCAGTACTTC.

With respect to this clone: The junction shows a germline mismatch at one end, possibly a read error. The chain uses TRBV5-1 and TRBJ2-7; 7 positions agree with TRBD1. This CDR3 has 14 amino acids. The germline V gene has CDR1 SGHRS and CDR2 YFSETQ. The CDR3 is CASSFEGQTYEQSF. The CDR3 DNA is TGCGCCAGCAGCTTTGAGGGACAGACCTACGAGCAGTCCTTC.

As regards this clone: A read error may account for a junction end that differs from germline. The chain uses TRBV7-2 and TRBJ1-4, with 9 bases lining up with TRBD1. The CDR3 covers 15 residues. Germline V CDR1 and CDR2: SGHTA, FQGNSA. The CDR3 DNA reads as TGTGCCAGCAGTTTAGACAGGGGGGATAATGAAAAACTGTTTTTT. This sequence encodes CASSLDRGDNEKLFF.

The gene calls are TRBV18 and TRBJ2-7; a possible D gene is TRBD1 (6 bases). The CDR3 is 15 residues long. Germline CDR1 and CDR2: KGHSH and LQKENI. V lost 3 bases and J lost 5, with 17 bases in between. As DNA, the CDR3 is TGTGCCAGCTCACCGACTTCTAGGGGGACCAACGAGCAGTACTTC. As protein: CASSPTSRGTNEQYF.

This clone was detected a few times. The chain links TRBV7-8 to TRBJ2-7; 8 bases are a match to TRBD2. Germline values: CDR1 SGHVS, CDR2 FQNEAQ. This CDR3 contains 16 residues. V dropped 1 base and J dropped 3; count of bases not matched to a gene: 8. This chain's CDR3 is CASSLDVAGPIYEQYF. The CDR3 DNA sequence: TGTGCCAGCAGCTTAGACGTAGCGGGACCGATCTACGAGCAGTACTTC.

As to this clone: The sample carries other DNA sequences with the same CDR3. This rearrangement joins TRBV28 to TRBJ1-6, with 9 bases lining up with TRBD1. This CDR3 contains 16 residues. Per germline, CDR1 MDHEN and CDR2 SYDVKM. V gave up 6 bases and J gave up 5 bases; unmatched junction bases: 8. CDR3 residues: CASRPSGTGNNSPLHF. DNA of the CDR3: TGTGCCAGCAGGCCCTCCGGGACAGGGAATAATTCACCCCTCCACTTT.

The chain recombines TRBV19 with TRBJ1-2; 9 bases fit TRBD1. This CDR3 contains 15 residues. Germline V lookup: CDR1 LNHDA, CDR2 SQIVND (reference sequence). Trimming cost V 3 bases and J 7 bases; bases outside gene matches: 9. The CDR3 DNA follows: TGTGCCAGTAGTATGAAGTGGGACAGGGTTTTTGGCTACACCTTC. This translates into CASSMKWDRVFGYTF.

V gene TRBV5-8 combines with J gene TRBJ2-3; 8 bases line up with TRBD2. The CDR3 is 16 amino acids. The trim removed 0 bases at V and 0 bases at J, leaving 3 bases unmatched. Germline V gene lookup returns CDR1 SGHTS and CDR2 YDEGEE. CDR3 nucleotide sequence: TGTGCCAGCAGCTTGGCCGGGACTAGAAGCACAGATACGCAGTATTTT. Translation: CASSLAGTRSTDTQYF.

The V and J genes are TRBV5-5 and TRBJ2-7; 8 bases fit TRBD1. This CDR3 comprises 13 residues. Trimming took 3 bases from V and 3 from J; bases not matched to a gene: 2. Germline V gene data show CDR1 as SGHKS and CDR2 as YYEKEE (reference sequence). The CDR3 sequence is CASSWGTGYEQYF. CDR3 nucleotides: TGTGCCAGCAGCTGGGGGACAGGCTACGAGCAGTACTTC.

CDR3 in DNA: TGTGCCAGCAGTCCCTACAGGGCTAATGAAGCTTTCTTT. Its protein product is CASSPYRANEAFF. The chain has TRBV2 and TRBJ1-1, with a possible D match to TRBD1 (6 bases). The V and J ends lost 5 bases and 7 bases respectively, with 14 bases between them. The CDR3 runs to 13 residues. Looked up from germline, CDR1 is SNHLY and CDR2 is FYNNEI.

This rearrangement joins TRBV27 to TRBJ2-1; tentatively, D is TRBD1 (7 bases). Germline assignment: CDR1 MNHEY and CDR2 SMNVEV (reference sequence). V was pared by 3 bases and J by 8 bases, with 14 bases between. The CDR3 extends over 14 amino acids. The CDR3, as DNA: TGTGCCAGCAGTTTGGGCAGGGGGGTCGATGAGCAGTTCTTC. Its translation is CASSLGRGVDEQFF.

CDR3 protein: CASSVQGADTEAFF. CDR3 DNA sequence: TGTGCCAGCAGTGTCCAGGGGGCAGACACTGAAGCTTTCTTT. The rearrangement uses TRBV2 and TRBJ1-1, with TRBD1 identical over 8 bases. Trimming cost V 4 bases and J 3 bases; bases outside gene matches: 4. Germline V gene lookup returns CDR1 SNHLY and CDR2 FYNNEI. The CDR3 sequence is 14 residues long.

This clone was observed once. The chain combines TRBV5-1 with TRBJ2-7, with a tentative D call TRBD2 (7 bases). V was shortened by 4 bases and J by 3 bases, with 17 bases between the two germline ends. The CDR3 is 15 amino acids. The V gene's germline CDR1 is SGHRS and CDR2 YFSETQ. The CDR3 DNA follows: TGCGCCAGCAGCAACGAAAGGGGGGGGGTCTACGAGCAGTACTTC. Protein product: CASSNERGGVYEQYF. Complete variable domain (other parts from reference TRBV5-1 and TRBJ2-7): KAGVTQTPRYLIKTRGQQVTLSCSPISGHRSVSWYQQTPGQGLQFLFEYFSETQRNKGNFPGRFSGRQFSNSRSEMNVSTLELGDSALYLCASSNERGGVYEQYFGPGTRLTVT.

The chain uses TRBV4-2 and TRBJ1-2; 7 bases align to TRBD1. The V segment lost 6 bases and the J segment 7 bases; nucleotides outside the gene matches: 11. CDR1 is LGHNA and CDR2 is YNFKEQ in the germline V gene. The CDR3 consists of 14 residues. The DNA of the CDR3 is TGTGCCAGCAGACCAACAGGGGCCGGTGGTGGCTACACCTTC. Protein: CASRPTGAGGGYTF.

The chain uses TRBV7-8 and TRBJ2-3, with a tentative D call TRBD2 (6 bases). The germline CDR1 and CDR2 sequences are SGHVS and FQNEAQ. The CDR3 covers 16 residues. Deletions cut 5 bases from V and 2 bases from J, with 17 bases between. Here the CDR3 reads CASSGRGAGHTDTQYF. The CDR3 DNA follows: TGTGCCAGCAGCGGGAGAGGAGCGGGCCACACAGATACGCAGTATTTT.

V is TRBV6-5 and J is TRBJ1-5; 7 positions agree with TRBD1. The CDR3 sequence is 15 residues long. From germline, CDR1 is MNHEY and CDR2 SVGAGI. J lost 6 bases, V lost 3 bases, and 8 bases had no gene match. This CDR3 reads CASSYQGGAGQPQHF. In nucleotides, the CDR3 is TGTGCCAGCAGTTATCAGGGGGGTGCGGGTCAGCCCCAGCATTTT.